This T cell receptor (beta chain) stems from a study of cytomegalovirus exposure and HLA in healthy donors. Overall study results and limits: In an earlier analysis, most TCR beta V segments were productive about 87% or about 30% of the time. Sequencing probably produced one cluster of sequence variants that were highly shared. Association of 16,951 TCR beta sequences with HLA alleles was found at 0.05 false discovery rate in a later analysis. A missense DCLRE1C variant was associated with V- and J-gene trimming of TCR beta chains in a later analysis, and an independent cohort replicated the association.

Of note for this clone: No antigen is known for it.

Trimming took 0 bases from V and 4 from J, leaving 15 bases between them. The CDR3 contains 16 residues. Germline values: CDR1 LGHNT, CDR2 FRNRAP. PCR used 60 Vbeta primers and 13 Jbeta primers. Here immunoSEQ multiplex PCR was the method, and the copy in TCRdb shows in-frame clones only, minus some. This table holds 150,000 to 170,000 clones, roughly 77% found once. Sequenced material: PBMCs. The chain joins TRBV12-5 to TRBJ1-2; possibly TRBD1 for D (5 bases). The source is a man in his thirties or forties in good health and CMV-seropositive. Written as DNA, the CDR3 is TGTGCTAGTGGTTTGGTACCCTCGGGGGAGGGCTATGGCTACACCTTC. Protein product: CASGLVPSGEGYGYTF.